The text below deals with one T cell receptor beta chain. Its specificity is not known. TCRdb re-called the RT-PCR reads through MiXCR, storing one row per CDR3 protein. The sample has about half a million distinct CDR3 sequences; approximately 11% are singletons. The sample belongs to a study of response to subunit inactivated influenza vaccine. General observations from the study: Only a handful of new T cells, the authors suggested, are recruited with each seasonal influenza vaccination.

In germline, CDR1 is SQVTM, CDR2 ANQGSEA. Trimming pared 1 base from V and 6 bases from J, leaving 12 bases between. The CDR3 totals 13 residues. The sequencing used PBMCs from blood, collected roughly 45 days after vaccination. The sequence was collected from a man aged 45-60 years who received an inactivated influenza vaccine. The chain links TRBV29-1 to TRBJ1-2, with a tentative D call TRBD1 (5 bases). CDR3 nucleotides: TGCAGCGTTGAAGCTGGGGCGGGGGATGGCTACACCTTC. Translation: CSVEAGAGDGYTF.